This is a list of T cell receptor beta chains from one sample in a study of blood T cells in healthy people across ages. TCRdb analysed the 5' RACE reads with MiXCR anew, one entry per CDR3 protein. This sample has roughly 700,000 distinct CDR3 sequences, with just under 25% found just once. A further study also used this sample, focusing on T cells of mothers and their children.

The sequenced sample consisted of blood. Every receptor here comes from a boy aged 5 to 17 in good health. Both conserved end residues are part of each CDR3. Fields, in order: V gene, D gene, clone size, J gene, CDR3 protein, CDR3 DNA. The D gene is left open where the match is weak. Clone size is stated in some rows and not others, as once, few, many or a class when expanded.

v_call: TRBV12-3/TRBV12-4; d_call: -; clone_size: -; j_call: TRBJ2-4; cdr3_aa: CASSLMGTGVAKNIQYF; cdr3_nt: TGTGCCAGCAGTTTAATGGGTACAGGAGTAGCCAAAAACATTCAGTACTTC
v_call: TRBV29-1; d_call: -; clone_size: few; j_call: TRBJ2-7; cdr3_aa: CSVESAGTSEQYF; cdr3_nt: TGCAGCGTTGAATCCGCAGGGACCTCCGAGCAGTACTTC
v_call: TRBV9; d_call: -; clone_size: -; j_call: TRBJ1-2; cdr3_aa: CASSVGDGYGYTF; cdr3_nt: TGTGCCAGCAGCGTAGGTGACGGCTATGGCTACACCTTC
v_call: TRBV28; d_call: -; clone_size: many; j_call: TRBJ2-7; cdr3_aa: CASSLVPAYEQYF; cdr3_nt: TGTGCCAGCAGTTTGGTCCCCGCCTACGAGCAGTACTTC
v_call: TRBV7-2; d_call: TRBD2; clone_size: many; j_call: TRBJ2-3; cdr3_aa: CASSLTSGGADTQYF; cdr3_nt: TGTGCCAGCAGCTTAACTAGCGGGGGGGCGGATACGCAGTATTTT
v_call: TRBV7-2; d_call: TRBD2; clone_size: -; j_call: TRBJ2-1; cdr3_aa: CASSTAVTGGTYNEQFF; cdr3_nt: TGTGCCAGCAGCACGGCTGTAACGGGGGGAACCTACAATGAGCAGTTCTTC
v_call: TRBV9; d_call: TRBD2; clone_size: few; j_call: TRBJ2-5; cdr3_aa: CASSDDSLSPGTSGETQYF; cdr3_nt: TGTGCCAGCAGCGACGACAGTCTCTCGCCCGGGACTAGCGGAGAGACCCAGTACTTC
v_call: TRBV13; d_call: -; clone_size: -; j_call: TRBJ2-3; cdr3_aa: CASKSGVDTQYF; cdr3_nt: TGTGCCAGCAAATCCGGGGTGGATACGCAGTATTTT
v_call: TRBV20-1; d_call: -; clone_size: -; j_call: TRBJ1-5; cdr3_aa: CSAREPRGSHQPQHF; cdr3_nt: TGCAGTGCTAGGGAACCCAGGGGTTCCCATCAGCCCCAGCATTTT
v_call: TRBV7-2; d_call: TRBD2; clone_size: -; j_call: TRBJ2-5; cdr3_aa: CASSLSSSGTQYF; cdr3_nt: TGTGCCAGCAGCTTATCTTCTAGCGGGACCCAGTACTTC
v_call: TRBV29-1; d_call: -; clone_size: many; j_call: TRBJ2-5; cdr3_aa: CSVAGAGGAETQYF; cdr3_nt: TGCAGCGTTGCCGGGGCCGGCGGAGCGGAGACCCAGTACTTC
v_call: TRBV5-1; d_call: TRBD1; clone_size: -; j_call: TRBJ1-2; cdr3_aa: CASSPAGQGNYTF; cdr3_nt: TGCGCCAGCAGCCCGGCGGGACAGGGGAACTACACCTTC
v_call: TRBV7-3; d_call: -; clone_size: few; j_call: TRBJ2-5; cdr3_aa: CASSSPEDPQETQYF; cdr3_nt: TGTGCCAGCAGCTCGCCTGAGGACCCACAAGAGACCCAGTACTTC
v_call: TRBV7-9; d_call: TRBD1; clone_size: -; j_call: TRBJ1-2; cdr3_aa: CASSFGDRYPNYGYTF; cdr3_nt: TGTGCCAGCAGCTTTGGGGACAGGTACCCTAACTATGGCTACACCTTC
v_call: TRBV5-1; d_call: TRBD1; clone_size: few; j_call: TRBJ2-7; cdr3_aa: CASSRTPGQMLTYEQYF; cdr3_nt: TGCGCCAGCAGCCGAACACCGGGACAGATGCTCACCTACGAGCAGTACTTC
v_call: TRBV7-2; d_call: -; clone_size: few; j_call: TRBJ2-7; cdr3_aa: CASSLVGGDYEQYF; cdr3_nt: TGTGCCAGCAGCTTAGTAGGTGGGGACTACGAGCAGTACTTC